The 21 T cell receptor beta chains in this list originate from one sample, sequenced in a study of graft-versus-host responses after intestinal transplantation. Sequenced by immunoSEQ multiplex PCR; TCRdb stores in-frame clones only, minus some. The sample has some 130,000 clones, about 93% seen once. These receptors lack a known antigen. The sequencing used unstimulated CD4+ T cells sorted from spleen or lymph node cells, collected before intestinal transplant. These receptors originate from a human donor who received an intestinal transplant.

This chain links TRBV5-4 with TRBJ1-1, with D possibly TRBD1 on 6 matching bases. Germline-derived CDR1 and CDR2 are SGHNT and YYREEE (reference sequence). V gave up 0 bases and J gave up 0 bases, with 12 bases separating them. This CDR3 contains 16 residues. This chain's CDR3 is CASSLEPTGMNTEAFF. The DNA of the CDR3 is TGTGCCAGCAGCTTGGAACCCACAGGGATGAACACTGAAGCTTTCTTT.

The chain is built from TRBV19 and TRBJ1-4; D is ambiguous. Trimming removed 10 bases at V and 7 bases at J, with 10 bases between. Germline V gene lookup returns CDR1 LNHDA and CDR2 SQIVND (reference sequence). The CDR3 totals 11 residues. CDR3 nucleotide sequence: TGTGCCACCTCTTGGGGTGAAAAACTGTTTTTT. Its protein product is CATSWGEKLFF.

This clone has only one observation. V is TRBV5-1 and J is TRBJ2-2, with 10 bases lining up with TRBD2. The V segment lost 4 bases and the J segment 4 bases; nucleotides outside the gene matches: 7. Germline-derived CDR1 and CDR2 are SGHRS and YFSETQ. CDR3 length equals 16 residues. CDR3 sequence (DNA): TGCGCCAGCAGCCCTCAACCTAGCGGGAGCACCGGGGAGCTGTTTTTT. It yields the protein CASSPQPSGSTGELFF.

V usage is TRBV15 and J usage is TRBJ1-4, with a weak D call TRBD1 (5 bases). This CDR3 spans 14 amino acids. The germline V gene has CDR1 LNHNV and CDR2 YYDKDF (reference sequence). V shed 7 bases and J shed 2 bases, with 11 bases lying between them. The CDR3 loop reads CATTPGRTNEKLFF. In DNA form, the CDR3 reads TGTGCCACCACTCCGGGACGGACTAATGAAAAACTGTTTTTT.

The J gene is TRBJ1-1, the V gene TRBV2; D might be TRBD1 (5 bases). V dropped 2 bases and J dropped 1 base, with 5 bases sitting between them. Germline assignment: CDR1 SNHLY and CDR2 FYNNEI. CDR3 length: 13 residues. The CDR3 nucleotides are TGTGCCAGCAGTGAACAGGGGAACACTGAAGCTTTCTTT. Its protein is CASSEQGNTEAFF.

J is TRBJ2-3 and V is TRBV4-2; D is possibly TRBD1 or TRBD2 (5 bases each). With 0 bases removed from V and 1 base from J, the gap between germline ends came to 11 bases. The CDR3 is 16 residues long. Germline assignment: CDR1 LGHNA and CDR2 YNFKEQ. The DNA of the CDR3 is TGTGCCAGCAGCCAAGACATTAGAGGGGGCACAGATACGCAGTATTTT. Translated: CASSQDIRGGTDTQYF.

V usage is TRBV9 and J usage is TRBJ2-3; D gene uncertain. Germline V CDR1 and CDR2: SGDLS, YYNGEE. CDR3 size: 13 residues. V was shortened by 4 bases and J by 2 bases, with 8 bases between the two germline ends. This CDR3 reads CASSILITDTQYF. CDR3 nucleotides: TGTGCCAGCAGCATTCTGATCACAGATACGCAGTATTTT.

This clone occurred once. The chain has TRBV5-1 and TRBJ2-4; 10 bases align to TRBD1. J gave up 8 bases and V 4 bases, and 3 bases lay outside the gene matches. Germline CDR1 reads SGHRS; CDR2 reads YFSETQ. There are 13 residues in the CDR3. This chain's CDR3 is CASSPGQGYIQYF. DNA of the CDR3: TGCGCCAGCAGCCCGGGACAGGGGTACATTCAGTACTTC.

V and J are TRBV19 and TRBJ1-1; the match to TRBD1 covers 12 bases. After removal of 4 bases from V and 3 bases from J, the junction contained 6 bases not matched to a gene. The CDR3 contains 16 residues. In germline, CDR1 is LNHDA, CDR2 SQIVND (reference sequence). This chain's CDR3 is CASSNRDRGRDTEAFF. The CDR3 nucleotides read TGTGCCAGTAGTAACCGGGACAGGGGGCGGGACACTGAAGCTTTCTTT.

This sequence joins TRBV28 and TRBJ1-5; no definite D call. The CDR3 covers 15 residues. Germline-derived CDR1 and CDR2 are MDHEN and SYDVKM. Trimming shortened V by 6 bases and J by 6 bases, and 18 bases separated the two germline ends. For the CDR3, the DNA is TGTGCCAGCAGGCCCTTTATTAGCTCGGGTCAGCCCCAGCATTTT. It yields the protein CASRPFISSGQPQHF.

The chain recombines TRBV9 with TRBJ2-1, with D possibly TRBD2 on 7 matching bases. V dropped 4 bases and J dropped 1 base, with 12 bases sitting between them. CDR1 and CDR2 (germline): SGDLS, YYNGEE. The CDR3 length is 15 residues. CDR3 in amino acids: CASSLGGGSYNEQFF. The CDR3 region has the DNA TGTGCCAGCAGCCTAGGGGGGGGGTCCTACAATGAGCAGTTCTTC.

The chain carries TRBV5-6 and TRBJ2-7; D possibly corresponds to TRBD1 (5 bases). The CDR3 is 15 amino acids. V was cut by 4 bases and J by 6 bases, with 20 bases left in between. Germline CDR1 and CDR2: SGHDT and YYEEEE. CDR3 DNA: TGTGCCAGCAGCGACACGGACGTGGTTAGGGGCGAGCAGTACTTC. Protein sequence: CASSDTDVVRGEQYF. Based on the CDR3 plus reference TRBV5-6 and TRBJ2-7, the full variable domain is DAGVTQSPTHLIKTRGQQVTLRCSPKSGHDTVSWYQQALGQGPQFIFQYYEEEERQRGNFPDRFSGHQFPNYSSELNVNALLLGDSALYLCASSDTDVVRGEQYFGPGTRLTVT.

The count of this clone is one. The chain couples TRBV19 to TRBJ2-5, with TRBD2 identical over 8 bases. This CDR3 is 18 amino acids long. CDR1 is LNHDA and CDR2 is SQIVND in the germline V gene (reference sequence). Losses at the gene ends were 4 bases for V and 2 bases for J; bases not matched to a gene: 15. The CDR3 DNA sequence: TGTGCCAGTAGTAAACGACTAGCGAGAGAACCCGGGCAAGAGACCCAGTACTTC. The encoded protein is CASSKRLAREPGQETQYF.

The chain uses TRBV4-2 and TRBJ1-5; D unresolved. The V gene's germline CDR1 is LGHNA and CDR2 YNFKEQ. The germline V and J ends were trimmed by 4 bases and 4 bases, with 17 bases remaining between them. The CDR3 runs 16 residues. CDR3 bases: TGTGCCAGCAGCCCAGAGAGGGCTTGGGGTAATCAGCCCCAGCATTTT. Translation gives CASSPERAWGNQPQHF.

The chain uses TRBV7-9 and TRBJ1-2; D remains ambiguous. Germline V gene data show CDR1 as SEHNR and CDR2 as FQNEAQ (reference sequence). V was trimmed by 2 bases and J by 8 bases, leaving 12 bases between them. There are 13 residues in the CDR3. The CDR3 protein is CASSLISSGGYTF. The CDR3 nucleotides are TGTGCCAGCAGCTTAATCTCATCTGGGGGCTACACCTTC. Full variable domain (remainder filled in from reference TRBV7-9 and TRBJ1-2): DTGVSQNPRHKITKRGQNVTFRCDPISEHNRLYWYRQTLGQGPEFLTYFQNEAQLEKSRLLSDRFSAERPKGSFSTLEIQRTEQGDSAMYLCASSLISSGGYTFGSGTRLTVV.

The chain employs TRBV5-4 and TRBJ1-1; D gene unclear. The CDR3 loop spans 12 amino acids. Germline CDR1 SGHNT, CDR2 YYREEE (reference sequence). With 4 bases removed from V and 1 base from J, the gap between germline ends came to 5 bases. As DNA, the CDR3 is TGTGCCAGCAGCCCTAAGAACACTGAAGCTTTCTTT. Translation: CASSPKNTEAFF.

V usage is TRBV6-5 and J usage is TRBJ2-7; D unresolved. Germline loops: CDR1 MNHEY, CDR2 SVGAGI. The V end was cut by 5 bases, the J end by 2 bases, with 7 bases between. The CDR3 has 12 residues. The CDR3, as DNA: TGTGCCAGCAGTGTGGTGCCCTACGAGCAGTACTTC. Its translation: CASSVVPYEQYF.

This chain connects TRBV18 to TRBJ2-7; TRBD1 agrees at 7 bases. Germline lookup yields CDR1 KGHSH and CDR2 LQKENI. This CDR3 is built from 14 residues. V trimming: 4 bases; J trimming: 7 bases; junction bases outside the gene matches: 10. The CDR3 DNA sequence: TGTGCCAGCTCACAGGGGACAGACGTGGGGGAGCAGTACTTC. As protein: CASSQGTDVGEQYF.

The gene calls are TRBV28 and TRBJ2-3, with unresolved D. V shed 3 bases and J shed 1 base, with 5 bases lying between them. Germline assignment: CDR1 MDHEN and CDR2 SYDVKM. The CDR3 covers 13 residues. CDR3 in amino acids: CASSFLGTDTQYF. CDR3 in DNA: TGTGCCAGCAGTTTTCTCGGCACAGATACGCAGTATTTT.

J is TRBJ1-1 and V is TRBV5-1; 7 nucleotides agree with TRBD1. Germline CDR1 reads SGHRS; CDR2 reads YFSETQ. J gave up 1 base and V 1 base, and 7 bases lay outside the gene matches. The CDR3 covers 16 residues. CDR3 sequence reads: CASSLRPGQTNTEAFF. Written as DNA, the CDR3 is TGCGCCAGCAGCTTGAGACCGGGACAGACGAACACTGAAGCTTTCTTT. The entire variable domain, with the rest obtained from reference TRBV5-1 and TRBJ1-1, is as follows: KAGVTQTPRYLIKTRGQQVTLSCSPISGHRSVSWYQQTPGQGLQFLFEYFSETQRNKGNFPGRFSGRQFSNSRSEMNVSTLELGDSALYLCASSLRPGQTNTEAFFGQGTRLTVV.

The CDR3 region has the DNA TGTGCCTGCCGCAGGGGAAAGACAGAGACCCAGTACTTC. Translation: CACRRGKTETQYF. The chain combines TRBV30 with TRBJ2-5; TRBD1 might be the D (6 bases). V shed 6 bases and J shed 4 bases, with 15 bases lying between them. The CDR3 length is 13 residues. In germline, CDR1 is GTSNPN, CDR2 SVGIG (reference sequence).